The 7 T cell receptor beta chains below all came from one sample that was sequenced in a study of blood T cell repertoires in COVID-19. Assay used: immunoSEQ multiplex PCR; TCRdb lists only in-frame clones, some missing. The repertoire holds around 240,000 clones, with approximately 90% as singletons. The material sequenced was PBMCs or T cells enriched from blood (not recorded which). These TCRs come from a man aged 45-65 years who had been exposed to COVID-19.

The V and J genes are TRBV19 and TRBJ1-2; the match to TRBD1 covers 8 bases. CDR3 size: 14 residues. Germline assignment: CDR1 LNHDA and CDR2 SQIVND (reference sequence). V dropped 5 bases and J dropped 3; count of bases not matched to a gene: 5. The CDR3, as DNA: TGTGCCAGTAGTGTTGACAGGGGAGACTATGGCTACACCTTC. This sequence encodes CASSVDRGDYGYTF.

The CDR3 bases are TGTGCCAGCTATCCACAGGGGAAGGAACTGTTTTTT. Protein: CASYPQGKELFF. V gene TRBV27 combines with J gene TRBJ1-4, with TRBD1 matching over 7 bases. Germline-derived CDR1 and CDR2 are MNHEY and SMNVEV (reference sequence). CDR3 size: 12 residues. V trimming: 8 bases; J trimming: 12 bases; junction bases outside the gene matches: 9.

DNA of the CDR3: TGTGCCAGTAGTATGAGTATTCGGACAGGGGGCCGGTACACTGAAGCTTTCTTT. Translation gives CASSMSIRTGGRYTEAFF. The rearrangement joins TRBV19 to TRBJ1-1, with 11 positions matching TRBD1. The junction had 12 bases not matched to a gene; V was cut back by 3 bases and J by 3 bases. The CDR3 is 18 residues long. CDR1 LNHDA and CDR2 SQIVND come from the germline V gene (reference sequence).

The chain links TRBV5-1 to TRBJ2-3; TRBD2 aligns across 8 bases. The trim removed 0 bases at V and 7 bases at J, leaving 10 bases unmatched. The CDR3 is 16 amino acids. Germline lookup yields CDR1 SGHRS and CDR2 YFSETQ. CDR3 protein: CASSLGAGGPHNTQYF. In DNA, the CDR3 is TGCGCCAGCAGCTTGGGGGCGGGGGGACCCCACAATACGCAGTATTTT.

CDR3 sequence: CASTVDRAGELFF. CDR3 DNA: TGTGCCAGTACCGTCGACAGGGCCGGGGAGCTGTTTTTT. The J gene is TRBJ2-2, the V gene TRBV19; 7 bases match TRBD1. This CDR3 contains 13 residues. The V gene's germline CDR1 is LNHDA and CDR2 SQIVND (reference sequence). V shed 7 bases and J 6 bases; nucleotides not matched to a gene: 5. Based on the CDR3 plus reference TRBV19 and TRBJ2-2, the full variable domain is DGGITQSPKYLFRKEGQNVTLSCEQNLNHDAMYWYRQDPGQGLRLIYYSQIVNDFQKGDIAEGYSVSREKKESFPLTVTSAQKNPTAFYLCASTVDRAGELFFGEGSRLTVL.

The J gene is TRBJ2-3, the V gene TRBV11-2; no reliable D call. Trimming cost V 5 bases and J 5 bases, with 14 bases left between them. This CDR3 spans 14 amino acids. Germline assignment: CDR1 SGHAT and CDR2 FQNNGV. The CDR3 DNA follows: TGTGCCAGCAGCCAGTCCATCTCCAGAGATACGCAGTATTTT. It yields the protein CASSQSISRDTQYF.

This chain joins TRBV29-1 and TRBJ1-1; 8 nucleotides line up with TRBD1. This CDR3 has 13 amino acids. The junction had 5 bases not matched to a gene; V was cut back by 7 bases and J by 1 base. Germline loops: CDR1 SQVTM, CDR2 ANQGSEA. In DNA form, the CDR3 reads TGCAGCGCGGCGACAGGGGCGAACACTGAAGCTTTCTTT. Protein: CSAATGANTEAFF.